This T cell receptor (beta chain) was sequenced during a study of technical replicates of blood from a handful of donors. Clones were sequenced by immunoSEQ multiplex PCR, and TCRdb holds only the in-frame ones, with some missing. This table has some 87,000 clones, about 97% appearing once. There are 14 residues in the CDR3. V was trimmed by 4 bases and J by 0 bases, leaving 10 bases between them. Germline lookup yields CDR1 SGDLS and CDR2 YYNGEE. The rearrangement uses TRBV9 and TRBJ1-1; D gene ambiguous. The sequenced sample was T cells isolated from PBMCs. This sequence was found in a human donor in good health. The CDR3 here is CASSRTPLNTEAFF. As DNA, the CDR3 is TGTGCCAGCAGCCGTACTCCCCTGAACACTGAAGCTTTCTTT.